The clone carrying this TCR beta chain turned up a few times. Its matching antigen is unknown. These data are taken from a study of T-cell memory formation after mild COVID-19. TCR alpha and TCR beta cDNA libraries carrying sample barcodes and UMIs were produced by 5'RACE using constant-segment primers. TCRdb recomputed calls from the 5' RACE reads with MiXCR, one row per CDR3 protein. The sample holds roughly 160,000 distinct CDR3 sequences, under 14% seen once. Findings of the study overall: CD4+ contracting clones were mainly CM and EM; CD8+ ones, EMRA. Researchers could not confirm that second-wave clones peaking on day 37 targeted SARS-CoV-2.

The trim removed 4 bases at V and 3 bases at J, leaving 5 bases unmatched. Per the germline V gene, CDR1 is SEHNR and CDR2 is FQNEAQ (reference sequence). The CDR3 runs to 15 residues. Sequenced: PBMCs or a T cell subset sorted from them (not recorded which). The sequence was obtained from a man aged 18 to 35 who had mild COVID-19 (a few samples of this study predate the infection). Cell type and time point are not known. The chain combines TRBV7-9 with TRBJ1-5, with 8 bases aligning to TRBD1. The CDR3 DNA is TGTGCCAGCAGCTCAACAGGGGGTTTCAATCAGCCCCAGCATTTT. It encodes CASSSTGGFNQPQHF.